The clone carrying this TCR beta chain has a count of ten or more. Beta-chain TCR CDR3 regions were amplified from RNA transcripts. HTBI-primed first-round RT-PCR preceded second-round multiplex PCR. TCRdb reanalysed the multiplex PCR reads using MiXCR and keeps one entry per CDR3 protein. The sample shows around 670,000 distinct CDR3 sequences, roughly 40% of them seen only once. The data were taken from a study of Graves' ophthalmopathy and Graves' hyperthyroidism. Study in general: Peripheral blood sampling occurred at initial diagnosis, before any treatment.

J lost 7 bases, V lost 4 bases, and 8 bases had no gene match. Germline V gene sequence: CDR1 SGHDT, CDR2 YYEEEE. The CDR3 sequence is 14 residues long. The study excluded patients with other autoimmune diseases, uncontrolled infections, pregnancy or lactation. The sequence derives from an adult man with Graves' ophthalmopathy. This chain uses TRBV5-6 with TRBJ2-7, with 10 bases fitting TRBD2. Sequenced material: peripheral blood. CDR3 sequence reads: CASSGLAEVGEQYF. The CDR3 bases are TGTGCCAGCAGCGGACTAGCGGAAGTGGGGGAGCAGTACTTC.